Following are 28 T cell receptor beta chains from one sample sequenced in a study of T cell clonotyping in hematopoietic cell transplantation. The time point was: recipient sample about 28 days before transplant, after cytoreduction. This table comes from immunoSEQ multiplex PCR, and its TCRdb copy is limited to in-frame clones, with some not included. Of roughly 28,000 clones in the sample, roughly 91% were seen once. Specimen: peripheral blood mononuclear cells, collected before stem cell transplant. Source of these receptors: a man aged 50-59 years with acute myeloid leukemia. Some clones in this sample may be carry-over from other donors' samples.

The chain uses TRBV7-8 and TRBJ2-2; 9 nucleotides match TRBD1. The CDR3 covers 14 residues. Trimming at V came to 7 bases and at J to 7 bases, leaving 7 bases not matched to a gene. Germline values: CDR1 SGHVS, CDR2 FQNEAQ. The CDR3 sequence: CASKETGGNGELFF. CDR3 nucleotide sequence: TGTGCCAGCAAAGAGACAGGGGGTAACGGGGAGCTGTTTTTT.

The V and J genes are TRBV7-2 and TRBJ2-3, with no clear D. Germline V CDR1 and CDR2: SGHTA, FQGNSA. Trimming took 1 base from V and 0 from J, leaving 8 bases between them. This CDR3 contains 15 residues. CDR3 sequence (DNA): TGTGCCAGCAGCTTAGGGGTCACTAGCACAGATACGCAGTATTTT. This gives the protein CASSLGVTSTDTQYF.

The V gene is TRBV27, the J gene TRBJ1-2; D unclear. CDR3 length: 15 residues. The V gene lost 2 bases and the J gene lost 4 bases, with 14 bases spanning the gap. Germline CDR1 is MNHEY and CDR2 is SMNVEV (reference sequence). The chain's CDR3 is CASSLGVGRSYGYTF. The CDR3 nucleotides are TGTGCCAGCAGTTTAGGAGTAGGACGGAGCTATGGCTACACCTTC.

The J gene is TRBJ2-3, the V gene TRBV4-3; D may be TRBD1 (6 bases). The CDR3 has 17 amino acids. The germline V gene encodes CDR1 LGHNA and CDR2 YSLEER. Trimming removed 4 bases at V and 2 bases at J, with 19 bases between. DNA for the CDR3: TGCGCCAGCAGCCTTGAGGGCCATAGGGGGTACACAGATACGCAGTATTTT. Amino acids: CASSLEGHRGYTDTQYF.

The J gene is TRBJ2-5, the V gene TRBV11-2, with TRBD2 as a possible D gene (5 bases). CDR1 and CDR2 from the germline V gene are SGHAT and FQNNGV. Deletions cut 5 bases from V and 2 bases from J, with 15 bases between. The CDR3 totals 15 residues. The CDR3 loop is CASSLSGLAQETQYF. CDR3 coding DNA: TGTGCCAGCAGCCTTTCAGGACTGGCGCAAGAGACCCAGTACTTC.

This rearrangement joins TRBV7-3 to TRBJ1-6, with D maybe TRBD1 (5 bases). V lost 5 bases, J lost 10 bases, and 18 bases lay in between. The CDR3 has 15 residues. Germline V gene data show CDR1 as SGHTA and CDR2 as FQGTGA. The CDR3 coding sequence is TGTGCCAGCAGCCCCGCCCCGGACTGGGGCTCACCCCTCCACTTT. This sequence encodes CASSPAPDWGSPLHF.

The chain has TRBV4-3 and TRBJ2-3; D gene uncertain. The CDR3 loop spans 16 amino acids. The V end lost 0 bases, the J end lost 2 bases, and 12 bases lay between the germline ends. Germline CDR1 is LGHNA and CDR2 is YSLEER. This chain's CDR3 is CASSQDLRQDTDTQYF. For the CDR3, the DNA is TGCGCCAGCAGCCAAGATCTAAGGCAGGACACAGATACGCAGTATTTT.

The rearrangement links TRBV10-3 to TRBJ2-5, with 14 bases matching TRBD2. The CDR3 sequence is 16 residues long. The germline CDR1 and CDR2 sequences are ENHRY and SYGVKD. The junction had 5 bases not matched to a gene; V was cut back by 6 bases and J by 2 bases. In DNA, the CDR3 is TGTGCCATCAGGGCGACTAGCGGGGGGGGTCAAGAGACCCAGTACTTC. Protein: CAIRATSGGGQETQYF.

The chain links TRBV28 to TRBJ1-5; 7 positions match TRBD1. V shed 6 bases, J shed 3 bases, and the junction held 11 bases outside the gene matches. CDR1 and CDR2 from the germline V gene are MDHEN and SYDVKM. The CDR3 has 16 residues. CDR3 sequence: CASRRLRGRVNQPQHF. The CDR3 DNA reads as TGTGCCAGCAGAAGACTAAGGGGGCGAGTCAATCAGCCCCAGCATTTT.

This chain joins TRBV19 and TRBJ2-5; D is uncertain. Germline V gene lookup returns CDR1 LNHDA and CDR2 SQIVND (reference sequence). Deletions cut 10 bases from V and 5 bases from J, with 17 bases between. CDR3 length: 13 residues. CDR3 sequence: CAISRAYRETQYF. The CDR3, as DNA: TGTGCCATTTCAAGGGCCTATCGGGAGACCCAGTACTTC.

The chain employs TRBV7-6 and TRBJ2-5; 7 nucleotides agree with TRBD1. Looked up from germline, CDR1 is SGHVS and CDR2 is FNYEAQ. CDR3 length equals 16 residues. V lost 1 base and J lost 2; bases outside the gene matches: 7. In nucleotides, the CDR3 is TGTGCCAGCAGCTTAGGACAGGGAACTACACAAGAGACCCAGTACTTC. The encoded protein is CASSLGQGTTQETQYF.

The V call is TRBV5-6, the J call TRBJ1-4; D is perhaps TRBD1 (6 bases). The CDR3 is 13 amino acids. V was pared by 4 bases and J by 3 bases, with 7 bases between. Germline values: CDR1 SGHDT, CDR2 YYEEEE. The CDR3 reads CASSRTANEKLFF. In DNA, the CDR3 is TGTGCCAGCAGCCGGACAGCTAATGAAAAACTGTTTTTT.

CDR3 residues: CASSVVLADYYEQYF. The CDR3 coding sequence is TGTGCCAGCAGCGTAGTTCTAGCGGACTACTACGAGCAGTACTTC. V usage is TRBV9 and J usage is TRBJ2-7, with 7 bases matching TRBD2. The CDR3 contains 15 residues. V was pared by 0 bases and J by 3 bases, with 6 bases of the junction left unmatched. Looked up from germline, CDR1 is SGDLS and CDR2 is YYNGEE.

V and J are TRBV6-6 and TRBJ1-1; D is uncertain. The V and J ends lost 2 bases and 0 bases respectively, with 7 bases between them. This CDR3 comprises 14 residues. Germline CDR1 reads MNHNY; CDR2 reads SVGAGI (reference sequence). CDR3 protein: CASSYATMNTEAFF. The CDR3 coding sequence is TGTGCCAGCAGTTACGCGACGATGAACACTGAAGCTTTCTTT.

The chain couples TRBV7-9 to TRBJ2-1; no definite D call. V lost 3 bases and J 2 bases, leaving 11 bases between the germline ends. This CDR3 is 15 amino acids long. CDR1 and CDR2 (germline): SEHNR, FQNEAQ (reference sequence). The CDR3, as DNA: TGTGCCAGCAGCTTTCCCCTAGAGACCTACAATGAGCAGTTCTTC. Its protein product is CASSFPLETYNEQFF. The full variable domain, completed using reference TRBV7-9 and TRBJ2-1, is DTGVSQNPRHKITKRGQNVTFRCDPISEHNRLYWYRQTLGQGPEFLTYFQNEAQLEKSRLLSDRFSAERPKGSFSTLEIQRTEQGDSAMYLCASSFPLETYNEQFFGPGTRLTVL.

The CDR3 nucleotides are TGTGCCATCAGTGAGTCGAGGGGTACTGAAGCTTTCTTT. Protein: CAISESRGTEAFF. The chain links TRBV10-3 to TRBJ1-1, with a possible D match to TRBD1 (5 bases). Between the trimmed V and J ends, which lost 0 bases and 5 bases, there was a span of 7 bases. The germline CDR1 and CDR2 sequences are ENHRY and SYGVKD. The CDR3 length is 13 residues.

V and J are TRBV10-3 and TRBJ2-6; tentative D call: TRBD1 (7 bases). The CDR3 spans 17 residues. Trimming pared 7 bases from V and 0 bases from J, leaving 16 bases between. Germline-derived CDR1 and CDR2 are ENHRY and SYGVKD. CDR3 protein: CAITEAGGYSGANVLTF. The CDR3 DNA follows: TGTGCCATCACCGAGGCAGGGGGGTACTCTGGGGCCAACGTCCTGACTTTC.

V and J are TRBV9 and TRBJ2-2, with D possibly matching TRBD2 (6 bases). The CDR3 is 16 amino acids. Per germline, CDR1 SGDLS and CDR2 YYNGEE. Deletions cut 6 bases from V and 5 bases from J, with 20 bases between. This CDR3 is CASTTWGVGGTGELFF. CDR3 sequence (DNA): TGTGCCAGCACCACGTGGGGGGTAGGCGGGACCGGGGAGCTGTTTTTT.

The V gene is TRBV9, the J gene TRBJ2-2; 9 bases agree with TRBD2. Germline assignment: CDR1 SGDLS and CDR2 YYNGEE. The CDR3 is 16 residues long. V lost 3 bases to trimming and J lost 9 bases; unmatched junction nucleotides: 12. The CDR3 is CASSGATSGPPRELFF. In nucleotides, the CDR3 is TGTGCCAGCAGCGGAGCAACTAGCGGGCCTCCCCGGGAGCTGTTTTTT.

The V and J genes are TRBV4-1 and TRBJ2-5; no definite D call. In germline, CDR1 is MGHRA, CDR2 YSYEKL. Trimming stripped 3 bases from V and 5 bases from J, with 10 bases between. The CDR3 sequence is 13 residues long. The DNA of the CDR3 is TGCGCCAGCAGCCAGGGCTTAAGGGAGACCCAGTACTTC. Protein product: CASSQGLRETQYF.

CDR3 nucleotides: TGCGCCAGCAGCCAAGATAGTTCGGGGTGGTACGAGCAGTACTTC. This translates into CASSQDSSGWYEQYF. V and J are TRBV4-3 and TRBJ2-7; tentatively, D is TRBD2 (5 bases). CDR1 LGHNA and CDR2 YSLEER come from the germline V gene. The ends were cut back, 0 bases at V and 4 bases at J, with 13 bases in the middle. The CDR3 extends over 15 amino acids.

V usage is TRBV7-6 and J usage is TRBJ2-3, with 7 nucleotides matching TRBD2. Germline V gene data show CDR1 as SGHVS and CDR2 as FNYEAQ. With 5 bases clipped from V and 2 bases from J, the junction kept 4 bases outside the gene matches. This CDR3 has 14 amino acids. The CDR3 loop is CASSRSGPTDTQYF. The CDR3 region has the DNA TGTGCCAGCAGCCGTAGCGGGCCCACAGATACGCAGTATTTT.

This sequence joins TRBV4-3 and TRBJ2-5; D possibly corresponds to TRBD1 (6 bases). The CDR3 consists of 16 residues. CDR1 is LGHNA and CDR2 is YSLEER in the germline V gene. The V end lost 6 bases, the J end lost 5 bases, and 22 bases lay between the germline ends. This CDR3 reads CASSQNQGQPWETQYF. The CDR3 bases are TGCGCCAGCAGTCAAAACCAGGGGCAACCTTGGGAGACCCAGTACTTC.

V is TRBV5-6 and J is TRBJ2-3, with D possibly TRBD2 on 5 matching bases. Germline CDR1 SGHDT, CDR2 YYEEEE. The CDR3 has 14 residues. Trimming cost V 3 bases and J 2 bases, with 10 bases left between them. For the CDR3, the DNA is TGTGCCAGCAGCTCTCGCCGGGACACAGATACGCAGTATTTT. Translation: CASSSRRDTDTQYF.

This rearrangement joins TRBV7-2 to TRBJ2-7, with 7 bases aligning to TRBD2. J gave up 2 bases and V 1 base, and 11 bases lay outside the gene matches. From germline, CDR1 is SGHTA and CDR2 FQGNSA. The CDR3 spans 17 residues. DNA for the CDR3: TGTGCCAGCAGCTTAGGTTTGGGAGGGAGGGCTCCCTACGAGCAGTACTTC. Translating gives CASSLGLGGRAPYEQYF.

V and J are TRBV5-1 and TRBJ2-5; TRBD1 agrees at 10 bases. The germline V gene has CDR1 SGHRS and CDR2 YFSETQ. V lost 1 base to trimming and J lost 4 bases; unmatched junction nucleotides: 1. CDR3 length equals 14 residues. This CDR3 is CASSLRDRGETQYF. The DNA of the CDR3 is TGCGCCAGCAGCTTGCGGGACAGGGGAGAGACCCAGTACTTC.

The chain joins TRBV9 to TRBJ1-4; no clear D. Trimming stripped 1 base from V and 8 bases from J, with 12 bases between. The CDR3 is 14 residues long. Germline CDR1 and CDR2: SGDLS and YYNGEE. The CDR3, as DNA: TGTGCCAGCAGCGTACTCAGCTCGGGAGAAAAACTGTTTTTT. Translating gives CASSVLSSGEKLFF. Full variable domain (rest looked up from reference TRBV9 and TRBJ1-4): DSGVTQTPKHLITATGQRVTLRCSPRSGDLSVYWYQQSLDQGLQFLIQYYNGEERAKGNILERFSAQQFPDLHSELNLSSLELGDSALYFCASSVLSSGEKLFFGSGTQLSVL.

The chain employs TRBV5-5 and TRBJ1-2; D is undetermined. The germline V gene encodes CDR1 SGHKS and CDR2 YYEKEE (reference sequence). The V gene lost 6 bases and the J gene lost 5 bases, with 17 bases spanning the gap. This CDR3 comprises 14 residues. CDR3 in amino acids: CASTPAQARYGYTF. DNA for the CDR3: TGTGCCAGCACCCCGGCGCAGGCCCGGTATGGCTACACCTTC.